A selection of T cell receptor beta chains follows, all from one sample in a study of blood T cells in healthy people across ages. TCRdb re-called the 5' RACE reads with MiXCR, one entry per CDR3 protein. The sample has hundreds of thousands of distinct CDR3 sequences, under 55% seen once. Sequencing input: blood. The receptors here all came from a man between 60 and 70 years old in good health. CDR3s include the opening cysteine and the closing phenylalanine or tryptophan. A D gene is named only where the DNA matches it firmly. Not every row has a clone size; where given, it reads once, few, many or a size class.

d_call j_call v_call clone_size cdr3_length cdr3_nt cdr3_aa
TRBD2 TRBJ2-3 TRBV28 - 17 TGTGCCAGCAGTTCAGGACTAGCGGGCGTACGCACAGATACGCAGTATTTT CASSSGLAGVRTDTQYF
- TRBJ2-1 TRBV3-1 - 17 TGTGCCAGCAGCCGAGCCGAGACCATCGCCCTTAACAATGAGCAGTTCTTC CASSRAETIALNNEQFF
TRBD2 TRBJ2-3 TRBV7-2 once 14 TGTGCCAGCGGCATATCGGGGGGGGCAGATACGCAGTATTTT CASGISGGADTQYF
- TRBJ2-7 TRBV5-8 few 16 TGTGCCAGCAGCCTAGGGGGAGGGACGGTCCCCTACGAGCAGTACTTC CASSLGGGTVPYEQYF
TRBD1 TRBJ1-4 TRBV28 - 14 TGTGCCAGCAGTTTGAGCCAGGGGGCTGAAAAACTGTTTTTT CASSLSQGAEKLFF
- TRBJ2-7 TRBV2 - 12 TGTGCCAGCAAACCCAGCTCCTACGAGCAGTACTTC CASKPSSYEQYF
TRBD2 TRBJ2-1 TRBV7-9 - 15 TGTGCCAGCAGCTTGACTAGCGGGGGGGGCAATGAGCAGTTCTTC CASSLTSGGGNEQFF
- TRBJ1-4 TRBV12-3/TRBV12-4 - 12 TGTGCCAGCTGTCTTACTAATGAAAAACTGTTTTTT CASCLTNEKLFF
TRBD2 TRBJ2-3 TRBV7-3 - 15 TGTGCCAGCAGCTCCTCCGGGACTAGCGGAGATACGCAGTATTTT CASSSSGTSGDTQYF
- TRBJ2-1 TRBV3-1 - 14 TGTGCCAGCAGCCAGACCGACCCGAGGAATGAGCAGTTCTTC CASSQTDPRNEQFF
- TRBJ1-4 TRBV7-2 - 13 TGTGCCAGCAGCTTAGGACCTGGGGAAAAACTGTTTTTT CASSLGPGEKLFF
- TRBJ2-5 TRBV28 - 12 TGTGCCAGCAGGCAGCCACAAGAGACCCAGTACTTC CASRQPQETQYF
- TRBJ2-1 TRBV11-2 - 16 TGTGCCAGCAGCAGTCGACAGGAAGGCTCCTACAATGAGCAGTTCTTC CASSSRQEGSYNEQFF
- TRBJ2-5 TRBV24-1 - 11 TGTGCCACCAGTGATTTTGAGACCCAGTACTTC CATSDFETQYF
- TRBJ1-6 TRBV28 - 16 TGTGCCAGCAGTTTATTAACGGGGGTGTCTAATTCACCCCTCCACTTT CASSLLTGVSNSPLHF
- TRBJ2-7 TRBV12-3/TRBV12-4 - 14 TGTGCCAGCAGCCTACAGGTCCTCACCTACGAGCAGTACTTC CASSLQVLTYEQYF
TRBD2 TRBJ2-3 TRBV20-1 few 17 TGCAGTGCTATCCCCCAGAGGCGGGGGGGGTACACAGATACGCAGTATTTT CSAIPQRRGGYTDTQYF
- TRBJ2-1 TRBV27 few 13 TGTGCCAGCAGTTTGTACAGAACCAATGAGCAGTTCTTC CASSLYRTNEQFF
- TRBJ1-6 TRBV20-1 - 12 TGCAGTGCTAGCCGATATAATTCACCCCTCCACTTT CSASRYNSPLHF
TRBD1 TRBJ2-5 TRBV11-3 - 15 TGTGCCAGCAGACGGGACAGGGCACGACAAGAGACCCAGTACTTC CASRRDRARQETQYF
TRBD1 TRBJ2-5 TRBV5-8 - 15 TGTGCCAGCATCATTGGTCGCACAGGGGAGAAGACCCAGTACTTC CASIIGRTGEKTQYF
TRBD1 TRBJ1-2 TRBV4-3 - 15 TGCGCCAGCAGCCAAGATCGGGACAGGGATTATGGCTACACCTTC CASSQDRDRDYGYTF
- TRBJ2-5 TRBV20-1 - 18 TGCAGTGCTAGAGATCCTACTAAGGGGTCCCGAGATCAAGAGACCCAGTACTTC CSARDPTKGSRDQETQYF
TRBD1 TRBJ2-1 TRBV5-1 few 16 TGCGCCAGCAGCTTGACCCGACAGGGGGCCGACAATGAGCAGTTCTTC CASSLTRQGADNEQFF
TRBD2 TRBJ2-1 TRBV7-3 - 18 TGTGCCAGCAGCGACGCCAGCGTAGCGGGGGCCTCCTACAATGAGCAGTTCTTC CASSDASVAGASYNEQFF
TRBD1 TRBJ2-1 TRBV6-1 few 17 TGTGCCAGCAGTGACACGACCGGGACAGGGTTGTACAATGAGCAGTTCTTC CASSDTTGTGLYNEQFF
TRBD2 TRBJ2-7 TRBV7-2 few 15 TGTGCCAGCAGCCTAGCGGGGGCCCTATTCTACGAGCAGTACTTC CASSLAGALFYEQYF
- TRBJ1-1 TRBV20-1 - 14 TGCAGTGCCGCGAGCGGGCGGGAGAACACTGAAGCTTTCTTT CSAASGRENTEAFF
- TRBJ1-5 TRBV6-2/TRBV6-3 - 12 TGTGCCAGCAAGGGGGGCAATCAGCCCCAGCATTTT CASKGGNQPQHF
- TRBJ1-5 TRBV29-1 - 13 TGCAGCGTTGGAGAAACACCGGATCAGCCCCAGCATTTT CSVGETPDQPQHF
TRBD1 TRBJ2-7 TRBV20-1 - 13 TGCAGTGCAACCGGGACAGGGGGCTACGAGCAGTACTTC CSATGTGGYEQYF
- TRBJ1-2 TRBV20-1 - 11 TGCAGTGCTAGGGAGACCTATGGCTACACCTTC CSARETYGYTF
- TRBJ1-2 TRBV11-2 many 15 TGTGCCAGCAGCTTAACTGGTTCCCCCTTAAATGGCTACACCTTC CASSLTGSPLNGYTF
- TRBJ1-1 TRBV28 - 20 TGTGCCAGCAGTTCACTCTATTGGACATTCCCTGTGTCTTTGAACACTGAAGCTTTCTTT CASSSLYWTFPVSLNTEAFF
TRBD2 TRBJ2-7 TRBV6-1 - 14 TGTGCCAGCAGTACGAGGGAGGGCCCCTACGAGCAGTACTTC CASSTREGPYEQYF
TRBD1 TRBJ1-6 TRBV27 - 15 TGTGCCAGCAGCCGGGACAGGGGCCGGAATTCACCCCTCCACTTT CASSRDRGRNSPLHF
TRBD2 TRBJ2-1 TRBV7-2 - 16 TGTGCCAGCAGCCCCCGTAGCGGGGGGGCGGTTAATGAGCAGTTCTTC CASSPRSGGAVNEQFF
- TRBJ2-1 TRBV5-1 - 14 TGCGCCAGCAGCCAGGGTTCTTATGGCAATGAGCAGTTCTTC CASSQGSYGNEQFF
- TRBJ1-1 TRBV7-8 - 15 TGTGCCAGCAGCGATTTGGGGTTTATGGACACTGAAGCTTTCTTT CASSDLGFMDTEAFF
- TRBJ1-2 TRBV6-2/TRBV6-3 - 15 TGTGCCAGCAGTCCCAGGCGACAGCTATTGAATGGCTACACCTTC CASSPRRQLLNGYTF
TRBD1 TRBJ2-5 TRBV29-1 - 14 TGCAGCGTCGAAGGACAGGGCAAACGCAATGAGCAGTACTTC CSVEGQGKRNEQYF
TRBD2 TRBJ2-4 TRBV5-1 - 16 TGCGCCAGCAGCTTGAGGCTAGCGGGGGGGCGCAATGAGCAGTACTTC CASSLRLAGGRNEQYF